This T cell receptor (beta chain) came from a study of shared clonotypes between healthy human individuals (TCRdb year 2020). With respect to the entire study: The cohort comprised a couple of women and a few men aged 18 to 49 years. For each donor, three plates each were used for CD4 naive and CD4 memory, two plates were used for CD8 naive, and one plate was used for CD8 memory. Libraries were prepared and TCR repertoires were sequenced by different laboratories using diverse techniques, in order to increase sequencing depth and limit assay-specific biases. Leukapheresis yielded between about 0.94 and 10 billion PBMCs per donor. To estimate repertoire size and how much clonotype sharing occurs between individuals, the study deeply sequenced the blood TCR repertoires of several healthy adults.

CD8 naive samples were CD45RO-negative cells positively selected for CCR7, giving a CD45RA+CCR7+ population that excluded TemRA cells. The donors were healthy, HIV-negative adults who had no recently reported acute infections or vaccinations. Only Caucasian adults living in Nashville, Tennessee, USA were represented among the donors. After blood collection by leukapheresis, PBMCs were isolated using Ficoll-Histopaque density gradient centrifugation and then cryopreserved in the vapor phase of liquid nitrogen. Purity and quantity of every magnetically sorted T cell population were checked by analytical flow cytometry. Genomic DNA was isolated from every sorted fraction and measured by UV absorbance on a Nanodrop 2000c. Between the V and J ends, shortened by 0 bases and 4 bases respectively, the junction contains 13 bases. Inclusive of the bounding cysteine and phenylalanine, the CDR3 is 16 residues long. Only the CDR3 DNA is retained, 48 bases long and in frame from the first base. Via the germline V gene, CDR1 is SQVTM and CDR2 ANQGSEA.

Of note for this clone: Its binding antigen is unknown. Base qualities are missing; no much larger clone stands one base away.

Using the deep immunoSEQ assay, multiplex PCR amplified TCR CDR3 regions from genomic DNA. For each cell subset, the extracted genomic DNA was distributed evenly across all wells of several immunoSEQ 96-well plates, and each plate served as one replicate. For sorted subsets, 200 to 250 ng of genomic DNA, equivalent to 25,000 to 35,000 T cell genomes, went into each replicate PCR. Purified libraries were quantified with a Qubit 3.0 fluorometer, sized on a Bioanalyzer 2100, and re-quantified with the KAPA Library Quantification kit. Every immunoSEQ 96-well plate was sequenced on a dedicated single-read 150-cycle Illumina NextSeq 550 flow cell. The source study handled its data this way. Because the immunoSEQ output included only junctional sequences and no quality scores, the filtering could not be the same as the filtering used for full-length reads. Sequences were annotated with PyIR, a Python wrapper for IgBLAST v1.9, using IMGT germline references to assign V/J genes and CDR3. Reads were filtered out if the reads had weak V/J assignments (E-value above 1e-6), no CDR3, stop codons, out-of-frame junctions, or ambiguous translated residues. V3J clonotypes were defined as sequences sharing an identical inferred V gene, J gene, and CDR3 amino acid sequence. Percentage overlap between repertoires was computed as shared unique clonotypes divided by the size of the smaller repertoire. Repertoire richness was assessed with RTK rarefaction, the Chao1 estimator, and Recon v2.1 estimates of unobserved clonotypes. OLGA was used to compute generation probabilities for all TCRbeta clonotypes that the gDNA method yielded from a handful of donors. The immuneACCESS repertoire file appears here via TCRdb, limited to in-frame rearrangements. These files lack a portion of the clones; in checked studies, under half of the deficit traces to unresolved V genes, and the cause of the others is not known. Clone size and the V and J calls come from that table; the DNA yielded D and trimming. The sample table holds about 2.1 million clones, of which roughly 91% were seen once. 1.5% to 2% of the sample lies in the top ten.

Broader findings and caveats from the paper: Pairwise subsampling led to the expectation that sequencing depth would affect the degree of clonotype sharing among donors. Compared with non-shared clonotypes, clonotypes shared by all four sorted-subset donors had higher generation probabilities. Only blood was sampled, and tissue TCR repertoires likely differ from those in blood. Naive subsets generally had larger estimated clonotype richness than memory subsets did. Even with the large sequencing depth, rarefaction of the sorted-subset datasets indicated that sequencing was incomplete. Across a few donors, roughly 5.4% of naive CD4, roughly 3.4% of naive CD8, about 2% of memory CD4, and approximately 0.4% of memory CD8 clonotypes were shared. The small number of donors limited the genetic and exposure-history diversity represented.

The TCR was taken from a man in his late teens or twenties in good health. Some clones in this sample may be carry-over from other donors' samples. Sequencing used naive CD8+ T cells from PBMCs. Read against the paper, the sample's cell subset or site label means: CD45RA+CCR7+. The chain is made from TRBV29-1 and TRBJ2-6, with the D gene uncertain. The DNA is TGCAGCGTTGAAGATTCTCAAGGAGCGGGGGCCAACGTCCTGACTTTC. This gives the protein CSVEDSQGAGANVLTF.